These 9 T cell receptor beta chains share one sample of origin, sequenced in a study of HIV-infected patients and healthy controls. About 450 ng RNA was reverse transcribed with alpha and beta constant-region primers. Separate chain-specific third strand synthesis with multiplexing indices produced the alpha and beta libraries. TCRdb re-derived calls from the 5' RACE reads in MiXCR, one entry per CDR3 protein. The data contain about 11,000 distinct CDR3 sequences, under 6.5% of them singletons. Whole blood was used without fractionation, so all unsorted peripheral T cells were included. Sequencing input: blood. The receptors derive from an adult in good health.

This clonotype is judged medium-sized. The V call is TRBV7-2, the J call TRBJ1-3; 7 bases fit TRBD1. CDR3 size: 15 residues. Germline-derived CDR1 and CDR2 are SGHTA and FQGNSA. V was clipped by 1 base and J by 0 bases; unmatched bases: 0. CDR3 sequence reads: CASSLGTGSGNTIYF. The CDR3, as DNA: TGTGCCAGCAGCTTAGGGACAGGCTCTGGAAACACCATATATTTT.

This clonotype is labeled medium-sized. This rearrangement joins TRBV19 to TRBJ1-2; 7 bases match TRBD1. CDR1 and CDR2 from the germline V gene are LNHDA and SQIVND (reference sequence). This CDR3 region has 14 residues. V lost 3 bases and J lost 9; bases outside the gene matches: 10. The CDR3 DNA follows: TGTGCCAGTAGTATCGGCGGGACAGTGACTCGCTACACCTTC. Its protein product is CASSIGGTVTRYTF.

This clonotype is medium-sized (0.01 to 0.1%) in the sample. V gene TRBV10-1 combines with J gene TRBJ2-7; D is undetermined. V lost 3 bases to trimming and J lost 0 bases, with 6 bases between them. The CDR3 sequence is 13 residues long. Germline values: CDR1 WNHNN, CDR2 SYGVQD (reference sequence). The CDR3 is CASSEDGSYEQYF. The CDR3 nucleotides read TGCGCCAGCAGTGAAGACGGCTCCTACGAGCAGTACTTC.

The chain has TRBV10-2 and TRBJ2-7; 9 bases match TRBD2. Germline CDR1 reads WSHSY; CDR2 reads SAAADI. The CDR3 runs to 14 residues. J gave up 4 bases and V 7 bases, and 8 bases lay outside the gene matches. In nucleotides, the CDR3 is TGCGCCAGCAAAGTAGGCGGGGGGGCTTACGAGCAGTACTTC. Translated, it gives CASKVGGGAYEQYF.

This clonotype was detected many times. The V gene is TRBV11-2, the J gene TRBJ2-7; D gene unclear. This CDR3 spans 14 amino acids. V was cut by 1 base and J by 4 bases, with 11 bases left in between. Germline CDR1 and CDR2: SGHAT and FQNNGV. In DNA form, the CDR3 reads TGTGCCAGCAGCTTAGTGGGGAATAAGTACGAGCAGTACTTC. This sequence encodes CASSLVGNKYEQYF.

For this clonotype: One base away lies a much larger clone, so this may be a sequencing read error. The CDR3 does not close with the conserved phenylalanine or tryptophan, likely indicating a read error. V usage is TRBV19 and J usage is TRBJ1-1; D not certain. The CDR3 length is 14 residues. V was pared by 9 bases and J by 1 base, with 15 bases between. In germline, CDR1 is LNHDA, CDR2 SQIVND (reference sequence). CDR3 DNA: TGTGCCAGCCGAACGACACCGAAGAACACTGAAGCTTTCTCT. Encoded protein: CASRTTPKNTEAFS.

This clonotype was seen many times. The rearrangement uses TRBV18 and TRBJ1-6; TRBD1 agrees at 10 bases. Trimming took 3 bases from V and 7 from J; bases not matched to a gene: 6. The CDR3 loop spans 16 amino acids. Germline CDR1 reads KGHSH; CDR2 reads LQKENI. The CDR3 region has the DNA TGTGCCAGCTCACCTTCCGGGACAGGGGCGAATTCACCCCTCCACTTT. It yields the protein CASSPSGTGANSPLHF.

This clonotype was seen many times. CDR3 in DNA: TGTGCCAGCAGTTTGGGCGGGGCATACACTGAAGCTTTCTTT. Protein product: CASSLGGAYTEAFF. The rearrangement links TRBV12-3 or TRBV12-4 to TRBJ1-1; maybe TRBD1 (5 bases). This CDR3 contains 14 residues. Deletions cut 3 bases from V and 3 bases from J, with 11 bases between.

This clonotype was recorded many times. The rearrangement uses TRBV3-1 and TRBJ1-1; TRBD1 might be the D (5 bases). The CDR3 runs to 16 residues. CDR1 and CDR2 (germline): LGHDT, YNNKEL (reference sequence). V was trimmed by 0 bases and J by 2 bases, leaving 13 bases between them. The CDR3 spells CASSQDLSGGNTEAFF. For the CDR3, the DNA is TGTGCCAGCAGCCAAGATCTTTCGGGGGGAAACACTGAAGCTTTCTTT.